The 7 T cell receptor beta chains reported below all come from one sample, sequenced in a study of blood T cells in healthy people across ages. For the second PCR, which ran for roughly 6 to 11 cycles, a sample-barcoded 5' primer and a J-beta primer mix were used. Each CDR3 protein is one row after TCRdb ran MiXCR on the 5' RACE reads. The table lists 1.5 million to 2 million distinct CDR3 sequences, under 30% of them singletons. The sample consisted of blood. The receptors were sampled from a woman aged 25 to 39 in good health.

The J gene is TRBJ1-4, the V gene TRBV5-1, with D maybe TRBD1 (5 bases). Germline lookup yields CDR1 SGHRS and CDR2 YFSETQ. V lost 5 bases to trimming and J lost 8 bases, with 16 bases between them. This CDR3 is 14 amino acids long. The CDR3 DNA reads as TGCGCCAGCAGAAAAAGCAGTGGGGGAGAAAAACTGTTTTTT. This sequence encodes CASRKSSGGEKLFF.

In its sample, this clonotype was seen a few times. The chain uses TRBV7-2 and TRBJ1-2; D call uncertain. The V gene's germline CDR1 is SGHTA and CDR2 FQGNSA. V was trimmed by 1 base and J by 7 bases, leaving 7 bases between them. The CDR3 covers 12 residues. CDR3 in amino acids: CASSLDRIGYTF. The DNA for the CDR3 is TGTGCCAGCAGCTTAGATAGGATTGGCTACACCTTC.

Ten or more counts support this clonotype. The chain uses TRBV20-1 and TRBJ2-6, with D tentatively TRBD1 (5 bases). This CDR3 comprises 15 residues. V was shortened by 0 bases and J by 2 bases, with 8 bases between the two germline ends. Germline V gene lookup returns CDR1 DFQATT and CDR2 SNEGSKA (reference sequence). The CDR3 region is CSARDRVAGANVLTF. CDR3 DNA sequence: TGCAGTGCTAGAGACAGGGTGGCTGGGGCCAACGTCCTGACTTTC.

DNA for the CDR3: TGTGCCAGCAGCCCCTCGGCCTACAGGTTCTCTGGAAACACCATATATTTT. Translated: CASSPSAYRFSGNTIYF. The chain uses TRBV12-3 or TRBV12-4 and TRBJ1-3; tentatively, D is TRBD1 (5 bases). The CDR3 runs to 17 residues. Deletions cut 6 bases from V and 0 bases from J, with 18 bases between.

The genes are TRBV5-1 and TRBJ2-3, with a tentative D call TRBD1 (6 bases). The V gene's germline CDR1 is SGHRS and CDR2 YFSETQ. V was clipped by 4 bases and J by 6 bases, with 12 bases between them. CDR3 length: 13 residues. The CDR3 DNA follows: TGCGCCAGCAGCGGCACAGGGTACGATACGCAGTATTTT. It codes for CASSGTGYDTQYF.

This clonotype came up a few times. The V call is TRBV5-1, the J call TRBJ1-2; D perhaps matches TRBD1 (5 bases). Looked up from germline, CDR1 is SGHRS and CDR2 is YFSETQ. The CDR3 is made up of 16 amino acids. The germline V and J ends were trimmed by 4 bases and 6 bases, with 22 bases remaining between them. The CDR3 region has the DNA TGCGCCAGCAGCCCCGACCCGGGACTGGGGGGTAATGGCTACACCTTC. It specifies CASSPDPGLGGNGYTF.

The CDR3 region is CASSLIVNSNQPQHF. In DNA form, the CDR3 reads TGTGCCAGCAGCTTAATTGTGAATAGCAATCAGCCCCAGCATTTT. This chain links TRBV7-3 with TRBJ1-5; D ambiguous. From germline, CDR1 is SGHTA and CDR2 FQGTGA. V was trimmed by 1 base and J by 0 bases, leaving 7 bases between them. CDR3 length equals 15 residues.